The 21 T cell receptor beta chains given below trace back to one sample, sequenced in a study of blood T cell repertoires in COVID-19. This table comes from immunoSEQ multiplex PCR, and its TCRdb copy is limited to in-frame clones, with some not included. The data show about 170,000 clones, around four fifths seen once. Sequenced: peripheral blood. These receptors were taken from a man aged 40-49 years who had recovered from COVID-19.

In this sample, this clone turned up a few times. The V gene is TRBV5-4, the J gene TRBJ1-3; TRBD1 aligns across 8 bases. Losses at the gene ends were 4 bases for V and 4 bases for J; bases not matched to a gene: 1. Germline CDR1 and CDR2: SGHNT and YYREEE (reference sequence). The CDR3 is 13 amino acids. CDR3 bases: TGTGCCAGCAGCAGGACAGGGGGAAACACCATATATTTT. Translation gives CASSRTGGNTIYF. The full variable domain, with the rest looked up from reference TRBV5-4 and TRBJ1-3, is ETGVTQSPTHLIKTRGQQVTLRCSSQSGHNTVSWYQQALGQGPQFIFQYYREEENGRGNFPPRFSGLQFPNYSSELNVNALELDDSALYLCASSRTGGNTIYFGEGSWLTVV.

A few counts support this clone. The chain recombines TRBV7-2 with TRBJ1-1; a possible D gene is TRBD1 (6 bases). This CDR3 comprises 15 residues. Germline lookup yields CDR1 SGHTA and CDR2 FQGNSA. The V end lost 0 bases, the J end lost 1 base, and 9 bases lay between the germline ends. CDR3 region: CASSLARGRNTEAFF. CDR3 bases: TGTGCCAGCAGCTTAGCGAGGGGGAGGAACACTGAAGCTTTCTTT.

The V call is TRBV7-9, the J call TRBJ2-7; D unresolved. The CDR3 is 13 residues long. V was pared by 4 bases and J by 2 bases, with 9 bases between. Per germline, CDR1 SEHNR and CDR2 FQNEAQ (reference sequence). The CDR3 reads CASSSRDTYEQYF. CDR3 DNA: TGTGCCAGCAGCTCCCGAGACACCTACGAGCAGTACTTC.

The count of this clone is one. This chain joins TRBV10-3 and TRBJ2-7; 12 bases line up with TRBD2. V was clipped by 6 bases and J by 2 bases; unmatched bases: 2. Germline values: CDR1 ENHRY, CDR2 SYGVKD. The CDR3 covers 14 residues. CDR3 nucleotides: TGTGCCATCAGACTAGCGGGGGGTACCTACGAGCAGTACTTC. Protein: CAIRLAGGTYEQYF.

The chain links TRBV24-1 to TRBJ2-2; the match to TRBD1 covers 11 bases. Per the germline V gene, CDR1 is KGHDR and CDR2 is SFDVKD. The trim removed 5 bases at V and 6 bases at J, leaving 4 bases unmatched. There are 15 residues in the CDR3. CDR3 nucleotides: TGTGCCACCAGTGGGGACAGGGGGTCTGCCGGGGAGCTGTTTTTT. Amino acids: CATSGDRGSAGELFF.

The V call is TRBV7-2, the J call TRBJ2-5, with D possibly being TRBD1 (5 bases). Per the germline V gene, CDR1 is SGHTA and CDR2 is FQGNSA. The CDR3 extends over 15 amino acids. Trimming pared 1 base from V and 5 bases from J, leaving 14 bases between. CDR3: CASSLGTGGRETQYF. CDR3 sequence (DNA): TGTGCCAGCAGCTTAGGCACAGGTGGTCGGGAGACCCAGTACTTC.

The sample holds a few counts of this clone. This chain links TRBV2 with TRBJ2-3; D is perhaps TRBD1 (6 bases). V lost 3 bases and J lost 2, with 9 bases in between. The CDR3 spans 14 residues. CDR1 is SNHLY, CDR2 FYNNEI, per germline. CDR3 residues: CASSDRGYTDTQYF. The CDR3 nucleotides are TGTGCCAGCAGTGATAGGGGGTACACAGATACGCAGTATTTT. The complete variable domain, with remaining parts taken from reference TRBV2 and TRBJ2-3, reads EPEVTQTPSHQVTQMGQEVILRCVPISNHLYFYWYRQILGQKVEFLVSFYNNEISEKSEIFDDQFSVERPDGSNFTLKIRSTKLEDSAMYFCASSDRGYTDTQYFGPGTRLTVL.

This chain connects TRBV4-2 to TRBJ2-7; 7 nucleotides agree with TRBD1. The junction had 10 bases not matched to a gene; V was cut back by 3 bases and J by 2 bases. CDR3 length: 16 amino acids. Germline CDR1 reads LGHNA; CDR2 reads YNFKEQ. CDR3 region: CASSQAQGSSTYEQYF. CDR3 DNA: TGTGCCAGCAGCCAGGCACAGGGGTCCTCTACCTACGAGCAGTACTTC.

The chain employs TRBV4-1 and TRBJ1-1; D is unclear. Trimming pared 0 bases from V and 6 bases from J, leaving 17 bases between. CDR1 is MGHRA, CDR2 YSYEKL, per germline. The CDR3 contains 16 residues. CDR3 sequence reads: CASSQDPYTLQAEAFF. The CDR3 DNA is TGCGCCAGCAGCCAAGATCCGTACACCCTCCAGGCTGAAGCTTTCTTT.

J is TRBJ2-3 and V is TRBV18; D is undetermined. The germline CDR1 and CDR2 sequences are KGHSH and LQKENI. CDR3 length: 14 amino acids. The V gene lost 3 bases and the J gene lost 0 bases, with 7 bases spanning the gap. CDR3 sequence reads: CASSPSSSTDTQYF. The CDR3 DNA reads TGTGCCAGCTCACCTTCGAGCAGCACAGATACGCAGTATTTT.

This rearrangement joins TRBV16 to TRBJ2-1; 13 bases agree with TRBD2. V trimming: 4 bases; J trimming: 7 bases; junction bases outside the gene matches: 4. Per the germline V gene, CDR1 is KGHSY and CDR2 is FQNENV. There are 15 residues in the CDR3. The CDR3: CASSLGLAGRNEQFF. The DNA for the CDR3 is TGTGCCAGCAGCCTGGGACTAGCGGGACGAAATGAGCAGTTCTTC. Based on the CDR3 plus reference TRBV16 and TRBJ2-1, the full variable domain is GEEVAQTPKHLVRGEGQKAKLYCAPIKGHSYVFWYQQVLKNEFKFLISFQNENVFDETGMPKERFSAKCLPNSPCSLEIQATKLEDSAVYFCASSLGLAGRNEQFFGPGTRLTVL.

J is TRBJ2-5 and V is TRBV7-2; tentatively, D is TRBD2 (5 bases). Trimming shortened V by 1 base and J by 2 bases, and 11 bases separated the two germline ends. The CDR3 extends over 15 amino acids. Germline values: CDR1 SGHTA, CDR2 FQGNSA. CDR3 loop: CASSLVGVGQETQYF. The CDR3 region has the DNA TGTGCCAGCAGCTTAGTCGGGGTCGGGCAAGAGACCCAGTACTTC.

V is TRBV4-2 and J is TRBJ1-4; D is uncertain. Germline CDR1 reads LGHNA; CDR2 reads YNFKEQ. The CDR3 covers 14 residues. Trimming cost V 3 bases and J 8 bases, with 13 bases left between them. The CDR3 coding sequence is TGTGCCAGCAGCCAGCATTCTGCGGGGGAAAAACTGTTTTTT. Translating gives CASSQHSAGEKLFF.

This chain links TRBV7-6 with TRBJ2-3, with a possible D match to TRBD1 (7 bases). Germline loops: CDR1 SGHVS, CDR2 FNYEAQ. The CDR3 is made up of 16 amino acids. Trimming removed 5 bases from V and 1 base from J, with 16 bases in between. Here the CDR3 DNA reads TGTGCCAGCAGCCTTACAGGGGACTTTGGCACAGATACGCAGTATTTT. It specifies CASSLTGDFGTDTQYF.

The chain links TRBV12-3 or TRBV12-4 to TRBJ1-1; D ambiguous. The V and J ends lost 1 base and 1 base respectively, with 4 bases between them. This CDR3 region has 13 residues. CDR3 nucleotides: TGTGCCAGCAGTTTAGGGCCGAACACTGAAGCTTTCTTT. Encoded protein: CASSLGPNTEAFF.

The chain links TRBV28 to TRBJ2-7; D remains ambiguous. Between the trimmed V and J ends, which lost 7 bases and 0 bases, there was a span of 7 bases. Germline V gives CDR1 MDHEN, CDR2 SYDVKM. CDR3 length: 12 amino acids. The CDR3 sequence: CASTRSSYEQYF. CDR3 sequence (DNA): TGTGCCAGCACCCGTAGCTCCTACGAGCAGTACTTC.

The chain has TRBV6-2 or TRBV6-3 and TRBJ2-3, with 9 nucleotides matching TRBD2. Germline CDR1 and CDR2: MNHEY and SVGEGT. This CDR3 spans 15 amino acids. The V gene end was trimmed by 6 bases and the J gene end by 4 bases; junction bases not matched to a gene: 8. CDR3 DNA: TGTGCCAGCAGCCCAGGGACTAGCCAGCCAGATACGCAGTATTTT. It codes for CASSPGTSQPDTQYF.

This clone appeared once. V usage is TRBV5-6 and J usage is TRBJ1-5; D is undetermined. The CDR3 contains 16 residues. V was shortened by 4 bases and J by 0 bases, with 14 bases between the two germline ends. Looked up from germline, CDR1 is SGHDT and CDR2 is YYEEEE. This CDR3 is CASSRQAIHSNQPQHF. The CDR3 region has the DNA TGTGCCAGCAGCCGTCAGGCAATTCATAGCAATCAGCCCCAGCATTTT.

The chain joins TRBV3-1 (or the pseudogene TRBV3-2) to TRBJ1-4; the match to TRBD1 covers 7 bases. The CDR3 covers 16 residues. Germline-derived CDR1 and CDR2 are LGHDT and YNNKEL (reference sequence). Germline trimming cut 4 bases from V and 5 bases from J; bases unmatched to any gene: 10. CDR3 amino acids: CASSRSRTGENEKLFF. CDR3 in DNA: TGTGCCAGCAGCCGATCGCGCACAGGGGAAAATGAAAAACTGTTTTTT.

The CDR3 sequence: CASTDRFSYGYTF. CDR3 in DNA: TGTGCCAGCACCGACAGATTCTCCTATGGCTACACCTTC. This rearrangement joins TRBV6-5 to TRBJ1-2; D possibly corresponds to TRBD1 (5 bases). The CDR3 contains 13 residues. V was pared by 7 bases and J by 4 bases, with 13 bases between. Germline V lookup: CDR1 MNHEY, CDR2 SVGAGI.

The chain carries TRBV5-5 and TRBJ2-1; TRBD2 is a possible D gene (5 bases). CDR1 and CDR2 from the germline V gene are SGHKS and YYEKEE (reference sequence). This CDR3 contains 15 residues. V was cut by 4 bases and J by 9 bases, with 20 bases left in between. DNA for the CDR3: TGTGCCAGCAGCCTAGGTGGTGGCCCGGGGAGTGAGCAGTTCTTC. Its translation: CASSLGGGPGSEQFF. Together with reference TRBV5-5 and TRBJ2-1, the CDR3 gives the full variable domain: DAGVTQSPTHLIKTRGQQVTLRCSPISGHKSVSWYQQVLGQGPQFIFQYYEKEERGRGNFPDRFSARQFPNYSSELNVNALLLGDSALYLCASSLGGGPGSEQFFGPGTRLTVL.